This TCR beta chain was obtained from a study of graft-versus-host responses after intestinal transplantation. Broader study findings: Early declines in HvG clones that occurred post-transplant were associated with peak circulating GvH clone levels.

The data were produced by immunoSEQ multiplex PCR, yet TCRdb's version contains in-frame clones alone and is incomplete. The sample contains roughly 120,000 clones, 90% to 95% of which appear only once. As to this clone: The antigen is unknown.

The CDR3 runs to 16 residues. Trimming removed 4 bases from V and 3 bases from J; junction bases left unmatched: 9. Germline values: CDR1 SEHNR, CDR2 FQNEAQ (reference sequence). The source was unstimulated CD8+ T cells sorted from spleen or lymph node cells, collected before intestinal transplant. The chain combines TRBV7-9 with TRBJ2-1; TRBD2 matches at 7 bases. This TCR was sampled from a human donor who received an intestinal transplant. The CDR3: CASSSTSVKNYNEQFF. The CDR3 DNA reads TGTGCCAGCAGCTCCACTAGCGTCAAAAACTACAATGAGCAGTTCTTC.